A selection of T cell receptor beta chains follows, all from one sample in a study of shared clonotypes between healthy human individuals. Using immunoSEQ multiplex PCR, the repertoire was profiled, and TCRdb retains in-frame clones only, with some absent. The repertoire holds 1,500,000 or so clones, with 98% as singletons. Sequenced material: naive CD4+ T cells sorted from blood. The receptors originated from a man aged 25-45 years in good health. CDR3s include the opening cysteine and the closing phenylalanine or tryptophan. Fields, in order: clone size, J gene, D gene, V gene, CDR3 DNA, CDR3 protein. A D gene is named only where the DNA matches it firmly. Size is stated for part of the rows, as once, few or many counts, or as a class when the clone is expanded.

clone size: .; J gene: TRBJ2-7; D gene: .; V gene: TRBV2; CDR3 DNA: TGTGCCAGCAGTCTGGGCGAGCAGTACTTC; CDR3 protein: CASSLGEQYF
clone size: .; J gene: TRBJ2-3; D gene: TRBD2; V gene: TRBV11-2; CDR3 DNA: TGTGCCAGCAGCCTACGCCCCTCTGTGCGGGAGGCCGGGGATACGCAGTATTTT; CDR3 protein: CASSLRPSVREAGDTQYF
clone size: .; J gene: TRBJ1-1; D gene: .; V gene: TRBV9; CDR3 DNA: TGTGCCAGCAGCGTAATAAGTACAGGGACTGAAGCTTTCTTT; CDR3 protein: CASSVISTGTEAFF
clone size: .; J gene: TRBJ1-5; D gene: .; V gene: TRBV5-6; CDR3 DNA: TGTGCCAGCAGCTTGGGAATCGTGTATCAGCCCCAGCATTTT; CDR3 protein: CASSLGIVYQPQHF
clone size: once; J gene: TRBJ2-7; D gene: TRBD2; V gene: TRBV2; CDR3 DNA: TGTGCCAGCAGTGGGAGCGGGGGGTACGAGCAGTACTTC; CDR3 protein: CASSGSGGYEQYF
clone size: .; J gene: TRBJ2-3; D gene: .; V gene: TRBV5-1; CDR3 DNA: TGCGCCAGCAGCTTGGTCGAGGGCACCACAGATACGCAGTATTTT; CDR3 protein: CASSLVEGTTDTQYF
clone size: .; J gene: TRBJ1-2; D gene: TRBD1; V gene: TRBV28; CDR3 DNA: TGTGCCAGCAGTACAGTTGGGACTATTGACAGGGGCATTCCTAACTATGGCTACACCTTC; CDR3 protein: CASSTVGTIDRGIPNYGYTF
clone size: .; J gene: TRBJ1-3; D gene: .; V gene: TRBV11-1; CDR3 DNA: TGTGCCAGCAGCATCGACGGACCGCCGAGCTCTGGAAACACCATATATTTT; CDR3 protein: CASSIDGPPSSGNTIYF
clone size: .; J gene: TRBJ2-7; D gene: TRBD1; V gene: TRBV6-5; CDR3 DNA: TGTGCCAGCATTAGACAGGGGGGTTCCTACGAGCAGTACTTC; CDR3 protein: CASIRQGGSYEQYF
clone size: .; J gene: TRBJ1-4; D gene: TRBD1; V gene: TRBV11-2; CDR3 DNA: TGTGCCAGCAGCAGGGACAGGGGGAAAGAAAAACTGTTTTTT; CDR3 protein: CASSRDRGKEKLFF
clone size: .; J gene: TRBJ2-1; D gene: TRBD2; V gene: TRBV15; CDR3 DNA: TGTGCCACCAGCAGGGGGCCTAGCGGGAGGAACAATGAGCAGTTCTTC; CDR3 protein: CATSRGPSGRNNEQFF
clone size: .; J gene: TRBJ1-5; D gene: TRBD1; V gene: TRBV7-8; CDR3 DNA: TGTGCCAGCAGCCCCCCTGACAGGGAAAATCAGCCCCAGCATTTT; CDR3 protein: CASSPPDRENQPQHF
clone size: .; J gene: TRBJ2-1; D gene: TRBD2; V gene: TRBV18; CDR3 DNA: TGTGCCAGCTCATCCCAGGGCGGGAGCTCCTACAATGAGCAGTTCTTC; CDR3 protein: CASSSQGGSSYNEQFF
clone size: .; J gene: TRBJ2-3; D gene: .; V gene: TRBV7-2; CDR3 DNA: TGTGCCAGCAGCTTAGCGGGGGTCTATACGCAGTATTTT; CDR3 protein: CASSLAGVYTQYF
clone size: .; J gene: TRBJ2-2; D gene: .; V gene: TRBV5-4; CDR3 DNA: TGTGCCAGCAGCCAAAAGAAAGACTATGCCGGGGAGCTGTTTTTT; CDR3 protein: CASSQKKDYAGELFF
clone size: once; J gene: TRBJ2-7; D gene: .; V gene: TRBV2; CDR3 DNA: TGTGCCAGCAGGGGCCCAAGCTCCTACGAGCAGTACTTC; CDR3 protein: CASRGPSSYEQYF
clone size: .; J gene: TRBJ1-1; D gene: TRBD1; V gene: TRBV2; CDR3 DNA: TGTGCCAGCAGTGGCCGGACAGGGAGGATGAACACTGAAGCTTTCTTT; CDR3 protein: CASSGRTGRMNTEAFF
clone size: .; J gene: TRBJ2-2; D gene: .; V gene: TRBV14; CDR3 DNA: TGTGCCAGCAGCCAAATGACAGTACCCGGGGAGCTGTTTTTT; CDR3 protein: CASSQMTVPGELFF